This TCR beta chain was recorded in a study of CD8 T cells in ankylosing spondylitis. MiXCR, applied by TCRdb to the 5' RACE reads, yields one record per CDR3 protein. Of some 39,000 distinct CDR3 sequences in the sample, roughly 9.6% were seen once. In this sample, this clonotype turned up many times. This CDR3 region has 11 residues. In germline, CDR1 is DFQATT, CDR2 SNEGSKA (reference sequence). V lost 7 bases to trimming and J lost 8 bases; unmatched junction nucleotides: 5. The sequence came from a male donor with ankylosing spondylitis. V usage is TRBV20-1 and J usage is TRBJ2-1; the match to TRBD2 covers 7 bases. The sequencing sample was made of synovial fluid, either unsorted or a sorted T cell fraction (not recorded which). The CDR3 loop reads CSGVLAYEQFF. For the CDR3, the DNA is TGCAGTGGCGTACTAGCGTATGAGCAGTTCTTC.